This T cell receptor (beta chain) was profiled in a study of blood T cells in healthy people across ages. Study-wide background: Template switching retrieved approximately one barcoded beta molecule for each two T cells. Whole-study findings and limits: Investigators viewed diversity estimates from one million T cells as underestimates, the study reported.

With a J-beta primer mix and a sample-barcoded 5' primer, a second PCR ran about 7 to 12 cycles. TCRdb reprocessed the 5' RACE reads with MiXCR, giving one entry per CDR3 protein. The sample holds 1 million or so distinct CDR3 sequences, 40% to 55% seen once. Drawing of peripheral blood yielded about 10 milliliters from each donor. RNA extraction gave at least 5.5 micrograms of total RNA per sample. V shed 7 bases and J shed 1 base, with 13 bases lying between them. Germline values: CDR1 SQVTM, CDR2 ANQGSEA. CDR3 length: 13 amino acids. Concerning this clonotype: The antigen remains unidentified. Being one base from a much bigger clone, this may be a read error.

Sequenced: blood. The J gene is TRBJ2-5, the V gene TRBV29-1; D possibly matches TRBD1 or TRBD2 (5 bases each). The clonotype originates from a woman aged 60-70 years in good health. CDR3 residues: CSGEQGPQETQYF. DNA for the CDR3: TGCAGCGGTGAGCAGGGACCCCAAGAGACCCAGTACTTC. Supplemented by reference TRBV29-1 and TRBJ2-5, the full variable domain reads SAVISQKPSRDICQRGTSLTIQCQVDSQVTMMFWYRQQPGQSLTLIATANQGSEATYESGFVIDKFPISRPNLTFSTLTVSNMSPEDSSIYLCSGEQGPQETQYFGPGTRLLVL.